One and the same sample provided the 10 T cell receptor beta chains below, sequenced in a study of blood T cell repertoires in COVID-19. Produced via immunoSEQ multiplex PCR; TCRdb's table is partial and in-frame only. The table shows 190,000 or so clones, with 86% occurring only once. Sample: PBMCs or T cells enriched from blood (not recorded which). The receptors were gathered from a woman aged 30 to 39 who had recovered from COVID-19.

The CDR3 nucleotides read TGTGCCAGCTCAAAGACTAGCGGGATCTACGAGCAGTACTTC. This translates into CASSKTSGIYEQYF. The chain joins TRBV18 to TRBJ2-7; TRBD2 matches at 11 bases. The J segment lost 3 bases and the V segment lost 5 bases, leaving 3 bases of the junction unmatched. The CDR3 is made up of 14 amino acids. The germline gives CDR1 KGHSH, CDR2 LQKENI.

The chain employs TRBV19 and TRBJ2-1; D might be TRBD2 (6 bases). CDR3 length: 15 residues. Germline values: CDR1 LNHDA, CDR2 SQIVND (reference sequence). V shed 4 bases and J shed 3 bases, with 13 bases lying between them. CDR3 sequence: CASSSFGGNYNEQFF. The CDR3 DNA reads TGTGCCAGTAGTAGCTTTGGGGGGAACTACAATGAGCAGTTCTTC. The full variable domain, in which reference TRBV19 and TRBJ2-1 provide the parts outside the CDR3, is DGGITQSPKYLFRKEGQNVTLSCEQNLNHDAMYWYRQDPGQGLRLIYYSQIVNDFQKGDIAEGYSVSREKKESFPLTVTSAQKNPTAFYLCASSSFGGNYNEQFFGPGTRLTVL.

The V gene is TRBV5-4, the J gene TRBJ2-2, with 7 bases that match TRBD2. Germline loops: CDR1 SGHNT, CDR2 YYREEE (reference sequence). With V trimmed by 4 bases and J by 2 bases, 8 bases remained unmatched. The CDR3 has 16 residues. CDR3 DNA: TGTGCCAGCAGCAACGAGCTAGCGGAAAACACCGGGGAGCTGTTTTTT. This codes for CASSNELAENTGELFF.

The chain employs TRBV6-5 and TRBJ2-2; possible D gene TRBD2, 7 bases. This CDR3 is 14 amino acids long. With 8 bases removed from V and 6 bases from J, the gap between germline ends came to 16 bases. Germline CDR1 and CDR2: MNHEY and SVGAGI. The CDR3 loop is CASGRGAEAGELFF. The DNA of the CDR3 is TGTGCCAGCGGTCGGGGGGCCGAGGCCGGGGAGCTGTTTTTT.

CDR3: CASSIVAGRGYNEQFF. For the CDR3, the DNA is TGTGCCAGTAGTATAGTTGCCGGGAGGGGATACAATGAGCAGTTCTTC. The gene calls are TRBV19 and TRBJ2-1, with 8 nucleotides matching TRBD2. Trimming at V came to 1 base and at J to 4 bases, leaving 6 bases not matched to a gene. CDR1 is LNHDA and CDR2 is SQIVND in the germline V gene (reference sequence). The CDR3 length is 16 residues.

The chain recombines TRBV7-8 with TRBJ2-2, with D possibly matching TRBD2 (7 bases). The CDR3 has 16 amino acids. Germline assignment: CDR1 SGHVS and CDR2 FQNEAQ. V was pared by 4 bases and J by 4 bases, with 16 bases between. The CDR3 here is CASSSSGGGSTGELFF. In nucleotides, the CDR3 is TGTGCCAGCAGCTCGTCGGGCGGGGGCAGCACCGGGGAGCTGTTTTTT.

This chain links TRBV6-2 or TRBV6-3 with TRBJ2-1; 7 bases align to TRBD2. Germline V gene lookup returns CDR1 MNHEY and CDR2 SVGEGT. The J segment lost 4 bases and the V segment lost 2 bases, leaving 11 bases of the junction unmatched. There are 17 residues in the CDR3. This CDR3 is CASSYLRASGLYNEQFF. DNA of the CDR3: TGTGCCAGCAGTTACCTACGGGCTAGCGGATTGTACAATGAGCAGTTCTTC.

The V gene is TRBV7-9, the J gene TRBJ1-4; D gene ambiguous. Trimming stripped 2 bases from V and 6 bases from J, with 7 bases between. CDR1 is SEHNR, CDR2 FQNEAQ, per germline (reference sequence). CDR3 size: 13 residues. CDR3 sequence: CASSLIQDEKLFF. CDR3 DNA sequence: TGTGCCAGCAGCTTAATCCAGGATGAAAAACTGTTTTTT.

The chain couples TRBV2 to TRBJ2-1; D ambiguous. CDR1 is SNHLY and CDR2 is FYNNEI in the germline V gene. This CDR3 has 13 residues. V gave up 6 bases and J gave up 4 bases, with 10 bases separating them. CDR3: CASRLQDYNEQFF. CDR3 nucleotides: TGTGCCAGCAGACTACAAGATTACAATGAGCAGTTCTTC.

This clone came up once. The chain is built from TRBV7-9 and TRBJ1-3, with D perhaps TRBD1 (5 bases). In germline, CDR1 is SEHNR, CDR2 FQNEAQ (reference sequence). The length of the CDR3 is 14 residues. V was clipped by 7 bases and J by 0 bases, with 10 bases between them. The CDR3 nucleotides are TGTGCCAGCAACCGAGACAGCTCTGGAAACACCATATATTTT. It yields the protein CASNRDSSGNTIYF.